Listed below are T cell receptor beta chains from one sample, sequenced in a study of T cells in Graves' hyperthyroidism and ophthalmopathy. In TCRdb, the multiplex PCR reads were re-called with MiXCR into one record per CDR3 protein. Here the sample spans approximately 610,000 distinct CDR3 sequences, roughly 15% being singletons. Sequenced: blood. The receptor source for this set is a woman in her thirties or forties with Graves' ophthalmopathy. Both conserved end residues are part of each CDR3. A D gene is named only where the DNA matches it firmly. Part of the rows lack a size; the others show once, few, many or a class for expanded clones.

d_call: TRBD2
cdr3_length: 14
clone_size: few
j_call: TRBJ2-5
v_call: TRBV12-3/TRBV12-4
cdr3_nt: TGTGCCAGCACGGGGGGACTAGCGGGGGAGACCCAGTACTTC
cdr3_aa: CASTGGLAGETQYF

d_call: .
cdr3_length: 13
clone_size: many
j_call: TRBJ2-4
v_call: TRBV27
cdr3_nt: TGTGCCAGCAGTTTATTGCAGGGAAACATTCAGTACTTC
cdr3_aa: CASSLLQGNIQYF

d_call: TRBD1
cdr3_length: 15
clone_size: few
j_call: TRBJ2-7
v_call: TRBV3-1
cdr3_nt: TGTGCCAGCAGCCAAGCCGGGACAGGGTTCTACGAGCAGTACTTC
cdr3_aa: CASSQAGTGFYEQYF

d_call: TRBD2
cdr3_length: 14
clone_size: many
j_call: TRBJ2-7
v_call: TRBV6-1
cdr3_nt: TGTGCCAGCAGTGAAGGACTAGCGAGCTACGAGCAGTACTTC
cdr3_aa: CASSEGLASYEQYF

d_call: TRBD2
cdr3_length: 16
clone_size: .
j_call: TRBJ2-7
v_call: TRBV12-3/TRBV12-4
cdr3_nt: TGTGCCAGCAGTCCCGGGACTAGCGGGCGCACCTACGAGCAGTACTTC
cdr3_aa: CASSPGTSGRTYEQYF

d_call: .
cdr3_length: 15
clone_size: many
j_call: TRBJ2-7
v_call: TRBV6-5
cdr3_nt: TGTGCCAGCAGTTACAGTGCGAGGGTGCTCTACGAGCAGTACTTC
cdr3_aa: CASSYSARVLYEQYF

d_call: TRBD1
cdr3_length: 15
clone_size: many
j_call: TRBJ2-2
v_call: TRBV10-3
cdr3_nt: TGTGCCATCAGCGCGGGACAGGGAGAATCCGGGGAGCTGTTTTTT
cdr3_aa: CAISAGQGESGELFF

d_call: TRBD1
cdr3_length: 15
clone_size: many
j_call: TRBJ2-5
v_call: TRBV12-3/TRBV12-4
cdr3_nt: TGTGCCAGCAGTCCGCCAGGGACAGTACAAGAGACCCAGTACTTC
cdr3_aa: CASSPPGTVQETQYF

d_call: .
cdr3_length: 14
clone_size: many
j_call: TRBJ2-5
v_call: TRBV6-2/TRBV6-3
cdr3_nt: TGTGCCAGCAGTTACCTGAAGGCGGGGGAGACCCAGTACTTC
cdr3_aa: CASSYLKAGETQYF

d_call: .
cdr3_length: 15
clone_size: many
j_call: TRBJ2-7
v_call: TRBV15
cdr3_nt: TGTGCCGCCAGCAGAGATTTAGCGCTAGCTCACGAGCAGTACTTC
cdr3_aa: CAASRDLALAHEQYF

d_call: TRBD1
cdr3_length: 18
clone_size: few
j_call: TRBJ1-2
v_call: TRBV9
cdr3_nt: TGTGCCAGCAGCGACTCACCTAGGGACCTAACAGGGGTCTATGGCTACACCTTC
cdr3_aa: CASSDSPRDLTGVYGYTF

d_call: TRBD2
cdr3_length: 16
clone_size: .
j_call: TRBJ2-2
v_call: TRBV7-6
cdr3_nt: TGTGCCAGCAGCTCCGGACTAGCGGTGAACACCGGGGAGCTGTTTTTT
cdr3_aa: CASSSGLAVNTGELFF

d_call: .
cdr3_length: 13
clone_size: many
j_call: TRBJ2-5
v_call: TRBV29-1
cdr3_nt: TGCAGCGCCCGAACCTGGAGTTTGGAGACCCAGTACTTC
cdr3_aa: CSARTWSLETQYF

d_call: TRBD2
cdr3_length: 15
clone_size: .
j_call: TRBJ2-7
v_call: TRBV28
cdr3_nt: TGTGCCAGCAGTAACGGACTAGCGGGTCCCTACGAGCAGTGCTTC
cdr3_aa: CASSNGLAGPYEQCF

d_call: TRBD1
cdr3_length: 14
clone_size: few
j_call: TRBJ1-6
v_call: TRBV20-1
cdr3_nt: TGCAGTGCTTTTCAGGGGGGCCATAATTCACCCCTCCACTTT
cdr3_aa: CSAFQGGHNSPLHF

d_call: .
cdr3_length: 14
clone_size: few
j_call: TRBJ1-5
v_call: TRBV12-3/TRBV12-4
cdr3_nt: TGTGCCAGCACCTACAGGGACGATAATCAGCCCCAGCATTTT
cdr3_aa: CASTYRDDNQPQHF

d_call: .
cdr3_length: 16
clone_size: .
j_call: TRBJ2-2
v_call: TRBV5-1
cdr3_nt: TGCGCCAGCAGCTTCCAGGGGGAGGCGGACACCGGGGAGCTGTTTTTT
cdr3_aa: CASSFQGEADTGELFF

d_call: TRBD2
cdr3_length: 15
clone_size: many
j_call: TRBJ2-2
v_call: TRBV4-1
cdr3_nt: TGCGCCAGCAGCCAAGTCAGCGGGGAAACCGGGGAGCTGTTTTTT
cdr3_aa: CASSQVSGETGELFF

d_call: TRBD1
cdr3_length: 17
clone_size: many
j_call: TRBJ2-7
v_call: TRBV4-3
cdr3_nt: TGCGCCAGCAGCCAAATAATCGGGACAGGGATCCCCTACGAGCAGTACTTC
cdr3_aa: CASSQIIGTGIPYEQYF

d_call: TRBD1
cdr3_length: 18
clone_size: .
j_call: TRBJ1-2
v_call: TRBV10-3
cdr3_nt: TGTGCCATCAGCGGACCTCCGGGACAGGGGGTCGATAACTATGGCTACACCTTC
cdr3_aa: CAISGPPGQGVDNYGYTF

d_call: TRBD2
cdr3_length: 15
clone_size: many
j_call: TRBJ2-7
v_call: TRBV20-1
cdr3_nt: TGCAGTGCTAGACTAGCGGGAGGGCCATCCTACGAGCAGTACTTC
cdr3_aa: CSARLAGGPSYEQYF

d_call: .
cdr3_length: 15
clone_size: .
j_call: TRBJ1-1
v_call: TRBV5-1
cdr3_nt: TGCGCCAGCAGCCCTGGACGAGATAAGAACACTGAAGCTTTCTTT
cdr3_aa: CASSPGRDKNTEAFF

d_call: .
cdr3_length: 17
clone_size: many
j_call: TRBJ2-2
v_call: TRBV20-1
cdr3_nt: TGCAGTGCTAGAGATCGGGCAAGGGGCCGAGTCACCGGGGAGCTGTTTTTT
cdr3_aa: CSARDRARGRVTGELFF

d_call: .
cdr3_length: 15
clone_size: many
j_call: TRBJ1-1
v_call: TRBV5-6
cdr3_nt: TGTGCCAGCAGCTTGGCGGTGAGGGGTGGAACTGAAGCTTTCTTT
cdr3_aa: CASSLAVRGGTEAFF

d_call: .
cdr3_length: 14
clone_size: many
j_call: TRBJ2-2
v_call: TRBV12-3/TRBV12-4
cdr3_nt: TGTGCCAGCAGTTTAGGGCTGGGTCAGGGGGAGCTGTTTTTT
cdr3_aa: CASSLGLGQGELFF

d_call: TRBD2
cdr3_length: 15
clone_size: few
j_call: TRBJ2-2
v_call: TRBV3-1
cdr3_nt: TGTGCCAGCAGCCAACCAGGACTAGCGCGCGGGGAGCTGTTTTTT
cdr3_aa: CASSQPGLARGELFF

d_call: .
cdr3_length: 14
clone_size: many
j_call: TRBJ1-5
v_call: TRBV4-1
cdr3_nt: TGCGCCAGCAGCCAAGATCAGGCCAATCAGCCCCAGCATTTT
cdr3_aa: CASSQDQANQPQHF

d_call: TRBD1
cdr3_length: 18
clone_size: few
j_call: TRBJ1-5
v_call: TRBV27
cdr3_nt: TGTGCCAGCAGGACCGGGACAGGGCCCTACCTTGGCAATCAGCCCCAGCATTTT
cdr3_aa: CASRTGTGPYLGNQPQHF

d_call: .
cdr3_length: 16
clone_size: many
j_call: TRBJ2-7
v_call: TRBV11-2
cdr3_nt: TGTGCCAGCAGCAGAGGAGGGGGGACAGAGGCCTACGAGCAGTACTTC
cdr3_aa: CASSRGGGTEAYEQYF

d_call: TRBD1
cdr3_length: 16
clone_size: .
j_call: TRBJ2-2
v_call: TRBV11-1
cdr3_nt: TGTGCCAGCAGCTTAGTGGGACAGGGCCCCACCGGGGAGCTGTTTTTT
cdr3_aa: CASSLVGQGPTGELFF

d_call: .
cdr3_length: 12
clone_size: many
j_call: TRBJ2-5
v_call: TRBV2
cdr3_nt: TGTGCCAGCGCCCAGGGAGAAGGGACCCAGTACTTC
cdr3_aa: CASAQGEGTQYF

d_call: .
cdr3_length: 12
clone_size: many
j_call: TRBJ1-1
v_call: TRBV19
cdr3_nt: TGTGCCAGTAGTGGGAGGGAAACTGAAGCTTTCTTT
cdr3_aa: CASSGRETEAFF

d_call: .
cdr3_length: 14
clone_size: few
j_call: TRBJ2-7
v_call: TRBV10-3
cdr3_nt: TGTGCCATCAGTGGGTCCACAGGGAGGTACGAGCAGTACTTC
cdr3_aa: CAISGSTGRYEQYF

d_call: TRBD1
cdr3_length: 17
clone_size: many
j_call: TRBJ1-1
v_call: TRBV6-1
cdr3_nt: TGTGCCAGCAGTGTTAGGGACAGGGAGGAATGGTACACTGAAGCTTTCTTT
cdr3_aa: CASSVRDREEWYTEAFF

d_call: .
cdr3_length: 13
clone_size: many
j_call: TRBJ2-7
v_call: TRBV5-1
cdr3_nt: TGCGCCAGCAGCAGAGGACAAAGGGACGAGCAGTACTTC
cdr3_aa: CASSRGQRDEQYF

d_call: .
cdr3_length: 12
clone_size: many
j_call: TRBJ1-1
v_call: TRBV29-1
cdr3_nt: TGCAGCGTTGAATCGGATTACACTGAAGCTTTCTTT
cdr3_aa: CSVESDYTEAFF

d_call: .
cdr3_length: 13
clone_size: .
j_call: TRBJ1-5
v_call: TRBV28
cdr3_nt: TGTGCCAGCAGTTTATCCCCCCCTCAGCCCCAGCATTTT
cdr3_aa: CASSLSPPQPQHF

d_call: TRBD1
cdr3_length: 16
clone_size: many
j_call: TRBJ2-5
v_call: TRBV12-3/TRBV12-4
cdr3_nt: TGTGCCAGCAGCCGCGGACAAGACAGGGGGCCAGAGACCCAGTACTTC
cdr3_aa: CASSRGQDRGPETQYF

d_call: .
cdr3_length: 18
clone_size: many
j_call: TRBJ1-2
v_call: TRBV25-1
cdr3_nt: TGTGCCAGCAGTGTTCTCACCCATGATGGCACGACTAACTATGGCTACACCTTC
cdr3_aa: CASSVLTHDGTTNYGYTF

d_call: .
cdr3_length: 14
clone_size: many
j_call: TRBJ1-2
v_call: TRBV28
cdr3_nt: TGTGCCAGTAGTAGGGGGGAAGCGATCTATGGCTACACCTTC
cdr3_aa: CASSRGEAIYGYTF

d_call: .
cdr3_length: 15
clone_size: few
j_call: TRBJ1-6
v_call: TRBV30
cdr3_nt: TGTGCCTGGAGTGTAGGGGCTGGCCTTAATCCACCCCTCCACTTT
cdr3_aa: CAWSVGAGLNPPLHF

d_call: .
cdr3_length: 11
clone_size: many
j_call: TRBJ2-3
v_call: TRBV19
cdr3_nt: TGTGCCAGTAGTCTGGCAGATACGCAGTATTTT
cdr3_aa: CASSLADTQYF

d_call: .
cdr3_length: 12
clone_size: many
j_call: TRBJ2-3
v_call: TRBV12-3/TRBV12-4
cdr3_nt: TGTGCCAGCAGATGGGGCACAGATACGCAGTATTTT
cdr3_aa: CASRWGTDTQYF

d_call: .
cdr3_length: 11
clone_size: many
j_call: TRBJ2-5
v_call: TRBV6-1
cdr3_nt: TGTGCCAGCAGTGAATATGAGACCCAGTACTTC
cdr3_aa: CASSEYETQYF

d_call: TRBD2
cdr3_length: 15
clone_size: .
j_call: TRBJ2-1
v_call: TRBV18
cdr3_nt: TGTGCCAGCTCACCAGGGGCTAGCGGGGACAATGAGCAGTTCTTC
cdr3_aa: CASSPGASGDNEQFF

d_call: TRBD2
cdr3_length: 11
clone_size: .
j_call: TRBJ2-7
v_call: TRBV28
cdr3_nt: TGTGCCAGCAGTTGGGGGAGCGGGATGTACTTC
cdr3_aa: CASSWGSGMYF

d_call: .
cdr3_length: 16
clone_size: many
j_call: TRBJ1-5
v_call: TRBV30
cdr3_nt: TGTGCCTGGAGTCCCAGTCAGGGAGTCAGCAATCAGCCCCAGCATTTT
cdr3_aa: CAWSPSQGVSNQPQHF

d_call: .
cdr3_length: 14
clone_size: .
j_call: TRBJ1-1
v_call: TRBV6-2/TRBV6-3
cdr3_nt: TGTGCCAGCAGTTACTGGGGCAGGGCATTCGGAGCTTTCTTT
cdr3_aa: CASSYWGRAFGAFF

d_call: .
cdr3_length: 15
clone_size: many
j_call: TRBJ2-7
v_call: TRBV12-3/TRBV12-4
cdr3_nt: TGTGCCAGCAGTTTAAGTGGACTGGCCCCCTACGAGCAGTACTTC
cdr3_aa: CASSLSGLAPYEQYF

d_call: .
cdr3_length: 17
clone_size: many
j_call: TRBJ1-5
v_call: TRBV28
cdr3_nt: TGTGCCAGCAGTGCTAAGTTGTGGACAGCGCAGGGGCAGCCCCAGCATTTT
cdr3_aa: CASSAKLWTAQGQPQHF

d_call: TRBD1
cdr3_length: 13
clone_size: many
j_call: TRBJ1-1
v_call: TRBV6-1
cdr3_nt: TGTGCCAGCAGTCGGGACAGCATATATGAAGCTTTCTTT
cdr3_aa: CASSRDSIYEAFF

d_call: TRBD1
cdr3_length: 16
clone_size: many
j_call: TRBJ2-5
v_call: TRBV24-1
cdr3_nt: TGTGCCACCAGTGATGTCTGGGGACAGGGAAAAGAGACCCAGTACTTC
cdr3_aa: CATSDVWGQGKETQYF

d_call: .
cdr3_length: 12
clone_size: many
j_call: TRBJ2-7
v_call: TRBV6-2/TRBV6-3
cdr3_nt: TGTGCCAGCAGTACCCCCAGAGGCGAGCAGTACTTC
cdr3_aa: CASSTPRGEQYF

d_call: TRBD1
cdr3_length: 16
clone_size: many
j_call: TRBJ2-7
v_call: TRBV28
cdr3_nt: TGTGCCAGCAGTTTACCCGGGACAGGGGGGTCCTACGAGCAGTACTTC
cdr3_aa: CASSLPGTGGSYEQYF

d_call: TRBD2
cdr3_length: 16
clone_size: .
j_call: TRBJ2-7
v_call: TRBV5-4
cdr3_nt: TGTGCCAGCAGGCTGGCACCCAGCGGGAGCTCCTACGAGCAGTACTTC
cdr3_aa: CASRLAPSGSSYEQYF